This TCR beta chain was captured in a study of shared clonotypes between healthy human individuals. Study observations and caveats: At large depth, rarefaction still showed sorted-subset sequencing to be incomplete. Estimated clonotype richness was generally higher in naive than memory subsets.

The repertoire was sequenced with immunoSEQ multiplex PCR; TCRdb's copy has only in-frame clones and lacks some. Counted here are 2 million to 2.5 million clones, 90% to 96% occurring once; the ten biggest clones make up approximately 0.13%. All the donors were Caucasian adults who lived in Nashville, Tennessee. Remarks on this clone: The antigen remains unidentified.

The CDR3 consists of 18 residues. Trimming shortened V by 0 bases and J by 2 bases, and 20 bases separated the two germline ends. The germline CDR1 and CDR2 sequences are SQVTM and ANQGSEA. This sequence was found in a man aged 18 to 30 in good health. This rearrangement joins TRBV29-1 to TRBJ2-1; a weak D match, TRBD2 (5 bases). The sample consisted of naive CD4+ T cells sorted from blood. The subset was: CD45RA+ positively selected. For the CDR3, the DNA is TGCAGCGTTGAAGACAAAACCCAAACTAGTTACCCCTACAATGAGCAGTTCTTC. This encodes CSVEDKTQTSYPYNEQFF.